The rows below give T cell receptor beta chains drawn from one sample of a study of control samples from healthy donors and cancer patients. The data were produced by immunoSEQ multiplex PCR, yet TCRdb's version contains in-frame clones alone and is incomplete. The data show some 410,000 clones, with about nine tenths seen just once and over 5.5% held by the top ten. What was sequenced was PBMCs. These TCRs come from a man aged 40-49 years with head and neck cancer. CDR3s include the opening cysteine and the closing phenylalanine or tryptophan. A D gene is named only where the DNA matches it firmly. Clone size is stated in some rows and not others, as once, few, many or a class when expanded.

abundance,d_gene,j_gene,v_gene,CDR3nt,CDR3aa
.,.,TRBJ2-1,TRBV24-1,TGTGCCACCAGTATAGGGTCTAGGGAGCAGTTCTTC,CATSIGSREQFF
.,TRBD1,TRBJ1-1,TRBV28,TGTGCCAGCAGTTTGGGGACAGGGATCACTGAAGCTTTCTTT,CASSLGTGITEAFF
.,.,TRBJ2-5,TRBV5-8,TGTGCCAGCAGCTTGGAGGGTGAGACCCAGTACTTC,CASSLEGETQYF
.,TRBD2,TRBJ2-3,TRBV5-1,TGCGCCAGCACCCCTCTAAGCGGGACGAGGGCAGATACGCAGTATTTT,CASTPLSGTRADTQYF
.,.,TRBJ1-2,TRBV27,TGTGCCAGCAGTTTCGGTAGGCCCTTGAACCATGGCTACACCTTC,CASSFGRPLNHGYTF
once,.,TRBJ2-2,TRBV5-8,TGTGCCAGCAGCTTCGGCAGGTACACCGGGGAGCTGTTTTTT,CASSFGRYTGELFF
.,TRBD1,TRBJ2-5,TRBV3-1/TRBV3-2,TGTGCCAGCAGCCAAGATCTCGCTTGGGACAGGGCTGGAGAGACCCAGTACTTC,CASSQDLAWDRAGETQYF
.,.,TRBJ2-1,TRBV2,TGTGCCAGCAGTGAACCTCCCCTGGACCTATCACTCAGCTCCTACAATGAGCAGTTCTTC,CASSEPPLDLSLSSYNEQFF
.,.,TRBJ1-1,TRBV4-2,TGTGCCAGCAGCCCTCGCCCCTACACCGGGGCCAACACTGAAGCTTTCTTT,CASSPRPYTGANTEAFF
few,TRBD2,TRBJ2-2,TRBV27,TGTGCCAGCAGTTTATCGGTGCTAAGACTAGCAAAGGGCACCGGGGAGCTGTTTTTT,CASSLSVLRLAKGTGELFF
few,.,TRBJ1-6,TRBV19,TGTGCCAGTACCCCCGGCCCAGGGGCTAATTCACCCCTCCACTTT,CASTPGPGANSPLHF
once,TRBD2,TRBJ2-7,TRBV19,TGTGCCAGTAGTGCGCAACTAGCGGGAGGAGGTGAGCAGTACTTC,CASSAQLAGGGEQYF
.,TRBD1,TRBJ2-5,TRBV6-5,TGTGCCAGCAGAATGACAGGGATACAAGAGACCCAGTACTTC,CASRMTGIQETQYF
.,.,TRBJ1-2,TRBV19,TGTGCCAGTAGTATTGCGTCACCAGGGGCCTTCTATGGCTACACCTTC,CASSIASPGAFYGYTF
.,.,TRBJ2-5,TRBV30,TGTGCCTGGGGGGAAGAGACCCAGTACTTC,CAWGEETQYF
.,.,TRBJ1-1,TRBV27,TGTGCCAGCAGTCTCTGGAGGGACACTGAAGCTTTCTTT,CASSLWRDTEAFF
.,TRBD1,TRBJ1-4,TRBV7-8,TGTGCCAGCAGCCCGGCCCCTGACAGGGGCGGTGAAAAACTGTTTTTT,CASSPAPDRGGEKLFF
once,TRBD1,TRBJ1-2,TRBV5-1,TGCGCCAGCAGTTCGACAGGGGGCGGGTATGGCTACACCTTC,CASSSTGGGYGYTF
.,TRBD1,TRBJ1-5,TRBV6-5,TGTGCCAGCAGTTCATCGGGACAGGGAGGATGGCAGCCCCAGCATTTT,CASSSSGQGGWQPQHF
.,TRBD2,TRBJ2-3,TRBV9,TGTGCCTCCGGGAGGGCGGGGGGCACAGATACGCAGTATTTT,CASGRAGGTDTQYF
.,.,TRBJ2-4,TRBV7-2,TGTGCCAGCAGCGGCCGGGACAAAAACATTCAGTACTTC,CASSGRDKNIQYF
.,TRBD2,TRBJ2-4,TRBV7-9,TGTGCCAGCAGCTTAGAACTAGCGGGACTCAAAAACATTCAGTACTTC,CASSLELAGLKNIQYF
.,.,TRBJ2-7,TRBV5-1,TGCGCCAGCAGCTTGATGGGGGATCCAAACGAGCAGTACTTC,CASSLMGDPNEQYF
.,.,TRBJ1-2,TRBV6-1,TGTGCCAGCAGTGAACAGGGGTCCTATGGCTACACCTTC,CASSEQGSYGYTF
once,.,TRBJ1-1,TRBV29-1,TGCAGCGTCCAACCTCGACAGAAGATGAACACTGAAGCTTTCTTT,CSVQPRQKMNTEAFF
few,.,TRBJ1-2,TRBV6-6,TGTGCCAGCAGTTATCGCGGGAGTGCCTATGGCTACACCTTC,CASSYRGSAYGYTF
.,.,TRBJ1-2,TRBV4-3,TGCGCCAGCAGCCAAGATACCGGAGGGCTCTATGGCTACACCTTC,CASSQDTGGLYGYTF
.,.,TRBJ1-5,TRBV18,TGTGCCAGCTCAGCAGGGGCCAATCAGCCCCAGCATTTT,CASSAGANQPQHF
.,.,TRBJ1-4,TRBV20-1,TGCAGTGCTAGTCCCCGGAGCTCAACCAATGAAAAACTGTTTTTT,CSASPRSSTNEKLFF
.,.,TRBJ2-7,TRBV30,TGTGCCTGGAGTGTTTTCTCCGCGGGGGAGCAGTACTTC,CAWSVFSAGEQYF
.,TRBD2,TRBJ2-1,TRBV7-2,TGTGCCAGCAGCTCTATCAGCGGGGGGGCGAGAAATGAGCAGTTCTTC,CASSSISGGARNEQFF
.,.,TRBJ2-3,TRBV4-2,TGTGCCAGCAGCCAAGATGGGCCCCGGAGCACAGATACGCAGTATTTT,CASSQDGPRSTDTQYF
.,TRBD1,TRBJ1-1,TRBV18,TGTGCCAGCTCACTCAGGGGGGAGATGTCTGAAGCTTTCTTT,CASSLRGEMSEAFF
.,.,TRBJ2-3,TRBV12-3/TRBV12-4,TGTGCCAGCAGTTCTCCGGGTACGCAGTATTTT,CASSSPGTQYF
.,.,TRBJ2-1,TRBV12-5,TGCCAGAGGGGACAAAGGGAGCAGTTCTTC,CQRGQREQFF
.,.,TRBJ2-6,TRBV7-9,TGTGCCAGCAGGGGGAGCTCTGGGGCCAACGTCCTGACTTTC,CASRGSSGANVLTF
.,.,TRBJ1-1,TRBV19,TGTGCCAGTAGTATAATCCCGAACACTGAAGCTTTCTTT,CASSIIPNTEAFF
.,.,TRBJ2-3,TRBV10-3,TGTGCCACCCTCGGACTTGCTAGCACAGATACGCAGTATTTT,CATLGLASTDTQYF
.,.,TRBJ2-2,TRBV7-3,TGTGCCAGCAGCTTAAATGGGGGGCTGAGAGACGGGGAGCTGTTTTTT,CASSLNGGLRDGELFF
.,.,TRBJ1-4,TRBV19,TGTGCCAGTAGGGGTAGGGACAACCTGGAAAAACTGTTTTTT,CASRGRDNLEKLFF
.,.,TRBJ2-1,TRBV27,TGTGCCAGCAGTTCCCTGGACAGACCCCATGAGCAGTTCTTC,CASSSLDRPHEQFF
.,.,TRBJ2-7,TRBV3-1/TRBV3-2,TGTGCCAGCAGCCAAGCGCAGGCCCGCGGCGAGCAGTACTTC,CASSQAQARGEQYF
.,TRBD2,TRBJ2-7,TRBV6-2/TRBV6-3,TGTGCCAGCAGTCCCCCCCCGAGCGGGGGATTAACCCACGAGCAGTACTTC,CASSPPPSGGLTHEQYF
.,.,TRBJ1-5,TRBV13,TGTGCCAGCAGCTTAGGCGGGTCCGATCAGCCCCAGCATTTT,CASSLGGSDQPQHF
.,.,TRBJ1-4,TRBV19,TGTGCCAGTAGTGCTGGGGGTAATGAAAAACTGTTTTTT,CASSAGGNEKLFF
.,.,TRBJ1-2,TRBV7-7,TGTGCTAGCAGCTTAGCTCCAGTTCCAGGGAAGAGAGGGGCCTATGGCTACACCTTC,CASSLAPVPGKRGAYGYTF
.,TRBD1,TRBJ2-2,TRBV23-1,TGCGCCAGCAGTGGGACAGGGACCACCGGGGAGCTGTTTTTT,CASSGTGTTGELFF
.,.,TRBJ2-7,TRBV10-3,TGTGCCATCAGTGAGAACGGGCTTCTCTACGAGCAGTACTTC,CAISENGLLYEQYF
.,.,TRBJ2-5,TRBV12-3/TRBV12-4,TGTGCCAGCAGTCTCCGGGAAGAGACCCAGTACTTC,CASSLREETQYF
.,.,TRBJ2-5,TRBV11-1,TGTGCCAGCAGTATTAATGGAGTTCGCCAAGAGACCCAGTACTTC,CASSINGVRQETQYF